This T cell receptor beta chain was identified in a study of cytomegalovirus exposure and HLA in healthy donors. Overall study findings and caveats: It was reported that the classifier diagnosed cytomegalovirus status with high specificity and sensitivity in both the original and validation cohorts. As confirmed in vitro, a few CMV-associated chains were specific for CMV antigens. Cytomegalovirus-associated TCR beta chains were listed, numbering 150 to 200.

CDR3 length: 15 amino acids. Germline-derived CDR1 and CDR2 are LNHNV and YYDKDF (reference sequence). The V end was cut by 1 base, the J end by 1 base, with 10 bases between. The table came from immunoSEQ multiplex PCR; TCRdb's copy has only in-frame clones and leaves some out. The sample records approximately 130,000 clones, 70% to 90% being singletons. Worth noting for this clone: What it binds is unknown.

Sequenced material: PBMCs. This TCR was recovered from a woman younger than 30 in good health and CMV-seronegative. The chain employs TRBV15 and TRBJ1-1; D remains ambiguous. The CDR3 nucleotides are TGTGCCACCAGCAGAGGTGAGGCGAGGAACACTGAAGCTTTCTTT. This codes for CATSRGEARNTEAFF.